This T cell receptor (beta chain) came from a study of beta chain features in type 1 diabetes. Study findings and constraints: VDJ junctions from type 1 diabetes patients carried fewer insertions and larger deletions. Shorter templates might be favored by PCR, and equally so in patients and in controls.

There are a few counts of this clone. Its cognate antigen is unknown. The CDR3 contains 13 residues. Germline assignment: CDR1 SQVTM and CDR2 ANQGSEA. With 3 bases removed from V and 0 bases from J, the gap between germline ends came to 8 bases. Expressed TCRB transcripts got sequenced, as all isolated RNA was reverse transcribed. The protocol was immunoSEQ multiplex PCR, while the TCRdb copy is restricted to in-frame clones and leaves out a portion. This sample carries hundreds of thousands of clones, 9.5% to 12% of them seen once, and the ten largest clones take 0.046%. The chain uses TRBV29-1 and TRBJ1-1; D gene unclear. This TCR was sampled from a woman under 30 in good health. Sequenced input: naive CD4+ T cells from blood. CDR3 nucleotides: TGCAGCGTTGAGAACAGAATGAACACTGAAGCTTTCTTT. Translation gives CSVENRMNTEAFF.